This T cell receptor (beta chain) was captured by sequencing in a study of T cell responses to AZD1222 COVID-19 vaccine. Trimming removed 5 bases from V and 7 bases from J; junction bases left unmatched: 6. This CDR3 has 14 amino acids. Germline V gene lookup returns CDR1 MNHEY and CDR2 SMNVEV (reference sequence). Here immunoSEQ multiplex PCR was the method, and the copy in TCRdb shows in-frame clones only, minus some. Among about 200,000 clones listed, around 93% were seen once. The chain joins TRBV27 to TRBJ1-4; TRBD1 matches at 8 bases. The sample here was peripheral blood, taken 28 days after the second AZD1222 dose. This TCR came from an adult who received the AZD1222 COVID-19 vaccine. The CDR3 DNA follows: TGTGCCAGCAGTCCCTGGACAGGGAGTGAAAAACTGTTTTTT. Protein sequence: CASSPWTGSEKLFF.